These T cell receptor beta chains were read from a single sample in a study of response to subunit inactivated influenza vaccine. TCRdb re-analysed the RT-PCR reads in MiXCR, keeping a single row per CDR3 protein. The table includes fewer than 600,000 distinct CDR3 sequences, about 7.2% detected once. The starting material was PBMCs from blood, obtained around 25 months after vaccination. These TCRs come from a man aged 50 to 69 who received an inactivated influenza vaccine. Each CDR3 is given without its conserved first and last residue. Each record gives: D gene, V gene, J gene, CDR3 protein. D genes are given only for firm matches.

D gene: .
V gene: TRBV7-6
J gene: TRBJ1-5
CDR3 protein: ASSPDLGSNQPQH

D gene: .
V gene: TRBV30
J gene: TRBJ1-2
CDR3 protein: AWSTGPVRGYT

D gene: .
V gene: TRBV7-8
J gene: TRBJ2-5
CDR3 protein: ASSLSVTGMGKTQY

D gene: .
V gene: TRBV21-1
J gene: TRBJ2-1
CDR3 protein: ASSKLGSDEQF

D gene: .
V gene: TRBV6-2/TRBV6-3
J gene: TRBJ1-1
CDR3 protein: ASRRKGVNTEAF

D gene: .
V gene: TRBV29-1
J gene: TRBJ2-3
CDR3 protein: SGRYGDTQY

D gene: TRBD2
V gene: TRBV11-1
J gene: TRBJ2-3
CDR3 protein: ASSLFGRFGTSGIDTQY

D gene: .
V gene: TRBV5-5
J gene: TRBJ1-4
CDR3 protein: ASNNGATNEKLF

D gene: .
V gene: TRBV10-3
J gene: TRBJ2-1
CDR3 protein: AISDIGGPNGYNEQF

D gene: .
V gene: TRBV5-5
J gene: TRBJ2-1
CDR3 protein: ASSLAVSRGEQF

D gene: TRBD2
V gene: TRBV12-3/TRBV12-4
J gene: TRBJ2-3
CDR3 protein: ASSFMTSGTDTQY

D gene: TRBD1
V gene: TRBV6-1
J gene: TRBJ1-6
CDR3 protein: ASSWGQGSPLH

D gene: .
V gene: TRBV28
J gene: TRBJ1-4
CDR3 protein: ASTRTTNEKLF

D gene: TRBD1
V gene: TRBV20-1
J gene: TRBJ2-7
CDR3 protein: SVSPRDRGWDEQY

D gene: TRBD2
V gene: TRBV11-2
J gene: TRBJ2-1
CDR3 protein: ASSLGLLAGGSGSYNEQF

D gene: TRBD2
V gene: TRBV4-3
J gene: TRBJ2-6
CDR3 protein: ASSRGLARSGANVLT

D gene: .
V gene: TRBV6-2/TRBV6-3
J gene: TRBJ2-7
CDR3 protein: ASSDAYEQY

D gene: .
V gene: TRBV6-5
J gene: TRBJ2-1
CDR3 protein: ASSYSANEQF

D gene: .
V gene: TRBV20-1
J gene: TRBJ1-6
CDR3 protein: SAREETYWGSPLH

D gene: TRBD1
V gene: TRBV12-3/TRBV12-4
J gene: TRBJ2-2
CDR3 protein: ASSDGQGDNTGELF

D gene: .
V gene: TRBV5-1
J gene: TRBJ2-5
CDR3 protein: ASSLMADQETQY

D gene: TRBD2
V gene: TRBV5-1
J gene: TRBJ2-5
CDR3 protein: ASSLDAGDLETQY

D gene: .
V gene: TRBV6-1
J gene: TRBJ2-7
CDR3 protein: ASSEARHGRQY

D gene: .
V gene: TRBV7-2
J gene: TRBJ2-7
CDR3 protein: ASSLVPALGGEQY

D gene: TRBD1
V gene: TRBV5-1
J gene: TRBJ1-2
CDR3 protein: ASSLVRTGSDYGYT

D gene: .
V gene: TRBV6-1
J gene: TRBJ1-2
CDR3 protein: ASTEGRRVYGYT

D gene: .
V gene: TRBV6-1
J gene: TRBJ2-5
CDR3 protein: ASSEFDLLQETQY

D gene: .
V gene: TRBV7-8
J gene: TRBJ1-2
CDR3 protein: ASSPTGQLNYGYT

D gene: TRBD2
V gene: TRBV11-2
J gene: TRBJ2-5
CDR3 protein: ASSLLAGAGETQY

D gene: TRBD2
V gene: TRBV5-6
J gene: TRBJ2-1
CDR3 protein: ASSLMWEGRNNEQF